These 21 T cell receptor beta chains came from one sample sequenced in a study of T cell responses to AZD1222 COVID-19 vaccine. Sequencing used immunoSEQ multiplex PCR; TCRdb keeps in-frame clones, though not all of them. This sample has roughly 200,000 clones, with roughly nine tenths found just once. Source: peripheral blood, taken 28 days after the second AZD1222 dose. Every receptor here comes from an adult who received the AZD1222 COVID-19 vaccine.

The chain has TRBV6-5 and TRBJ1-2; the match to TRBD1 covers 8 bases. Unmatched junction bases numbered 9, after V lost 4 bases and J lost 8 bases. The CDR3 runs 14 residues. Per germline, CDR1 MNHEY and CDR2 SVGAGI. In DNA, the CDR3 is TGTGCCAGCAGTTCGCAGGGGGCACGAAGCGGCTACACCTTC. This sequence encodes CASSSQGARSGYTF.

This clone was seen once. The chain combines TRBV19 with TRBJ2-7; TRBD2 aligns across 10 bases. CDR1 LNHDA and CDR2 SQIVND come from the germline V gene (reference sequence). Trimming cost V 7 bases and J 5 bases; bases outside gene matches: 8. This CDR3 contains 14 residues. The CDR3 DNA follows: TGTGCCAGTATGCGCCTAGCGGGAGACGACGAGCAGTACTTC. Translating gives CASMRLAGDDEQYF. Full variable domain (remainder filled in from reference TRBV19 and TRBJ2-7): DGGITQSPKYLFRKEGQNVTLSCEQNLNHDAMYWYRQDPGQGLRLIYYSQIVNDFQKGDIAEGYSVSREKKESFPLTVTSAQKNPTAFYLCASMRLAGDDEQYFGPGTRLTVT.

This clone was detected only once. CDR3 sequence reads: CASSLALGSGNTIYF. CDR3 bases: TGTGCCAGCAGTTTGGCCCTAGGATCTGGAAACACCATATATTTT. The chain couples TRBV6-5 to TRBJ1-3; D gene uncertain. The germline V gene has CDR1 MNHEY and CDR2 SVGAGI. The CDR3 extends over 15 amino acids. Trimming left V 4 bases short and J 1 base short, with 11 bases between.

V and J are TRBV9 and TRBJ1-1, with no clear D. CDR1 is SGDLS and CDR2 is YYNGEE in the germline V gene. Trimming stripped 0 bases from V and 3 bases from J, with 12 bases between. The CDR3 loop spans 15 amino acids. CDR3 region: CASSVDSGSYTEAFF. The CDR3 bases are TGTGCCAGCAGCGTAGACTCGGGCAGTTACACTGAAGCTTTCTTT.

This clone was seen just once. The chain couples TRBV19 to TRBJ1-6; D is undetermined. Germline CDR1 LNHDA, CDR2 SQIVND (reference sequence). Deletions cut 7 bases from V and 7 bases from J, with 11 bases between. There are 13 residues in the CDR3. The CDR3 loop is CASKVRGNSPLHF. Here the CDR3 DNA reads TGTGCCAGTAAAGTACGGGGAAATTCACCCCTCCACTTT. The full variable domain, in which reference TRBV19 and TRBJ1-6 provide the parts outside the CDR3, is DGGITQSPKYLFRKEGQNVTLSCEQNLNHDAMYWYRQDPGQGLRLIYYSQIVNDFQKGDIAEGYSVSREKKESFPLTVTSAQKNPTAFYLCASKVRGNSPLHFGNGTRLTVT.

The gene calls are TRBV5-1 and TRBJ2-7, with D possibly being TRBD1 (6 bases). This CDR3 region has 13 residues. Germline CDR1 is SGHRS and CDR2 is YFSETQ. Trimming left V 2 bases short and J 3 bases short, with 9 bases between. The CDR3: CASSFPGDYEQYF. DNA for the CDR3: TGCGCCAGCAGCTTTCCAGGGGACTACGAGCAGTACTTC.

The CDR3 coding sequence is TGTGCCACCAGTGGGGGGGTTCCCCGGTTCGAGAACACTGAAGCTTTCTTT. Translating it yields CATSGGVPRFENTEAFF. The chain combines TRBV24-1 with TRBJ1-1; possibly TRBD1 for D (5 bases). CDR1 and CDR2 (germline): KGHDR, SFDVKD. The ends were cut back, 5 bases at V and 1 base at J, with 19 bases in the middle. This CDR3 comprises 17 residues.

Notes on this clone: The junction does not match germline at one end; this may be a read error. The chain combines TRBV9 with TRBJ1-1; D might be TRBD1 (6 bases). Germline CDR1 reads SGDLS; CDR2 reads YYNGEE. The CDR3 totals 14 residues. The CDR3 region has the DNA TGTGCCAGCAGCGTAGGGACAGACCTCACTCAAGCTTTCTTT. Its protein product is CASSVGTDLTQAFF.

This chain links TRBV5-1 with TRBJ2-2, with D unresolved. From germline, CDR1 is SGHRS and CDR2 YFSETQ. The CDR3 consists of 15 residues. The V and J ends lost 4 bases and 2 bases respectively, with 12 bases between them. The CDR3, as DNA: TGCGCCAGCAGCACAAGTGGGCTAAACACCGGGGAGCTGTTTTTT. Translated, it gives CASSTSGLNTGELFF.

CDR3 region: CASRRDRAETQYF. Written as DNA, the CDR3 is TGCGCCAGCAGACGGGACAGGGCAGAGACCCAGTACTTC. This chain connects TRBV5-1 to TRBJ2-5; 9 nucleotides agree with TRBD1. This CDR3 has 13 amino acids. Germline V gene sequence: CDR1 SGHRS, CDR2 YFSETQ. The junction had 3 bases not matched to a gene; V was cut back by 5 bases and J by 4 bases.

This rearrangement joins TRBV7-8 to TRBJ1-2, with 9 bases aligning to TRBD1. Germline V lookup: CDR1 SGHVS, CDR2 FQNEAQ. The CDR3 is 16 residues long. V trimming: 2 bases; J trimming: 5 bases; junction bases outside the gene matches: 9. The CDR3 nucleotides read TGTGCCAGCAGCTTAATCGGGACAGGGTTAGGGTATGGCTACACCTTC. Translating it yields CASSLIGTGLGYGYTF.

This chain joins TRBV6-5 and TRBJ1-2; no firm D call. This CDR3 is built from 13 residues. CDR1 and CDR2 (germline): MNHEY, SVGAGI. The V gene lost 8 bases and the J gene lost 5 bases, with 15 bases spanning the gap. CDR3 sequence (DNA): TGTGCCAGCGTACACAGTTTGGCGTATGGCTACACCTTC. This encodes CASVHSLAYGYTF.

The chain couples TRBV6-5 to TRBJ2-7, with TRBD2 matching 8 bases. There are 15 residues in the CDR3. J lost 0 bases, V lost 2 bases, and 3 bases had no gene match. Germline assignment: CDR1 MNHEY and CDR2 SVGAGI. CDR3 in amino acids: CASSYGLAGSYEQYF. DNA of the CDR3: TGTGCCAGCAGTTACGGGCTAGCGGGCTCCTACGAGCAGTACTTC.

The chain has TRBV5-5 and TRBJ1-2; TRBD1 is a possible D gene (6 bases). This CDR3 comprises 12 residues. The V gene's germline CDR1 is SGHKS and CDR2 YYEKEE (reference sequence). V was cut by 3 bases and J by 4 bases, with 7 bases left in between. The chain's CDR3 is CASSSQGYGYTF. CDR3 bases: TGTGCCAGCAGCTCACAGGGCTATGGCTACACCTTC.

V gene TRBV6-6 combines with J gene TRBJ2-1, with TRBD1 matching over 9 bases. The V gene end was trimmed by 4 bases and the J gene end by 7 bases; junction bases not matched to a gene: 8. CDR1 and CDR2 (germline): MNHNY, SVGAGI (reference sequence). The CDR3 is made up of 15 amino acids. The CDR3 coding sequence is TGTGCCAGCAGTTCTGCCGGGACAGGGCTAAATGAGCAGTTCTTC. Translation: CASSSAGTGLNEQFF.

V usage is TRBV27 and J usage is TRBJ2-3, with TRBD2 matching 7 bases. This CDR3 is built from 17 residues. Looked up from germline, CDR1 is MNHEY and CDR2 is SMNVEV (reference sequence). Trimming took 7 bases from V and 0 from J; bases not matched to a gene: 13. CDR3 sequence (DNA): TGTGCCAGCACCTCCGGGGGGTTAAAGATGAGCACAGATACGCAGTATTTT. This codes for CASTSGGLKMSTDTQYF.

The gene calls are TRBV19 and TRBJ2-4; D is unclear. This CDR3 is built from 12 residues. Trimming left V 5 bases short and J 7 bases short, with 9 bases between. Germline V CDR1 and CDR2: LNHDA, SQIVND (reference sequence). The CDR3, as DNA: TGTGCCAGTAGTGAGGCGTGGAACATTCAGTACTTC. Its protein is CASSEAWNIQYF.

The chain recombines TRBV3-1 (or the pseudogene TRBV3-2) with TRBJ1-2, with 9 positions matching TRBD1. V lost 6 bases to trimming and J lost 6 bases; unmatched junction nucleotides: 8. Per germline, CDR1 LGHDT and CDR2 YNNKEL (reference sequence). This CDR3 has 14 residues. The CDR3 here is CASSDTGTGNGYTF. For the CDR3, the DNA is TGTGCCAGCAGTGATACCGGGACAGGGAATGGCTACACCTTC.

The J gene is TRBJ1-5, the V gene TRBV18; 10 bases are a match to TRBD1. The CDR3 has 15 residues. After removal of 4 bases from V and 7 bases from J, the junction contained 7 bases not matched to a gene. CDR1 and CDR2 (germline): KGHSH, LQKENI. The CDR3 DNA sequence: TGTGCCAGCTCACACGGGACAGGGGAGGGCCAGCCCCAGCATTTT. It is translated as CASSHGTGEGQPQHF. Complete variable domain (other parts from reference TRBV18 and TRBJ1-5): NAGVMQNPRHLVRRRGQEARLRCSPMKGHSHVYWYRQLPEEGLKFMVYLQKENIIDESGMPKERFSAEFPKEGPSILRIQQVVRGDSAAYFCASSHGTGEGQPQHFGDGTRLSIL.

The genes are TRBV25-1 and TRBJ2-2, with D possibly called TRBD1 or TRBD2 (5 bases each). Germline values: CDR1 MGHDK, CDR2 SYGVNS. This CDR3 contains 13 residues. Trimming pared 7 bases from V and 4 bases from J, leaving 10 bases between. Written as DNA, the CDR3 is TGTGCCAGCATCCGGGACCCCACCGGGGAGCTGTTTTTT. This translates into CASIRDPTGELFF.

The chain is built from TRBV30 and TRBJ1-1, with D possibly matching TRBD1 (5 bases). V dropped 1 base and J dropped 3 bases, with 9 bases sitting between them. CDR3 length: 13 residues. Germline CDR1 reads GTSNPN; CDR2 reads SVGIG (reference sequence). The CDR3 sequence: CAWSEAGHTEAFF. CDR3 sequence (DNA): TGTGCCTGGAGTGAGGCAGGGCACACTGAAGCTTTCTTT.